One and the same sample provided the 7 T cell receptor beta chains below, sequenced in a study of identical twins. TCRdb re-called the 5' RACE reads with MiXCR, one entry per CDR3 protein. The profile shows about 530,000 distinct CDR3 sequences, over 12% of them singletons. This same sample was also taken into another study, of yellow fever vaccine responses in identical twins.

Sequenced: CD4+ T cells sorted from blood. Receptors were obtained from a woman aged 18-30 years in good health.

The rearrangement joins TRBV6-1 to TRBJ1-6; D gene uncertain. Per the germline V gene, CDR1 is MNHNS and CDR2 is SASEGT. This CDR3 is built from 16 residues. The V end was cut by 6 bases, the J end by 0 bases, with 12 bases between. As DNA, the CDR3 is TGTGCCAGCAGATTGACGGGGAGCTCCTATAATTCACCCCTCCACTTT. This codes for CASRLTGSSYNSPLHF.

The table lists this clonotype with a few counts. The chain is built from TRBV12-5 and TRBJ2-3; 7 bases fit TRBD1. Germline loops: CDR1 LGHNT, CDR2 FRNRAP. The ends lost 3 bases at V and 4 bases at J; junction bases unmatched: 4. There are 14 residues in the CDR3. In DNA, the CDR3 is TGTGCTAGTGGTTTCATGACAGGGTCAGATACGCAGTATTTT. Its protein product is CASGFMTGSDTQYF.

This clonotype has just one count. V usage is TRBV7-9 and J usage is TRBJ2-7, with 14 nucleotides matching TRBD2. J gave up 6 bases and V 5 bases, and 6 bases lay outside the gene matches. CDR3 length: 15 amino acids. Germline-derived CDR1 and CDR2 are SEHNR and FQNEAQ (reference sequence). The CDR3 region is CASSPGLAGDLEQYF. For the CDR3, the DNA is TGTGCCAGCAGCCCGGGACTAGCGGGAGATCTCGAGCAGTACTTC. Full variable domain (missing parts from reference TRBV7-9 and TRBJ2-7): DTGVSQNPRHKITKRGQNVTFRCDPISEHNRLYWYRQTLGQGPEFLTYFQNEAQLEKSRLLSDRFSAERPKGSFSTLEIQRTEQGDSAMYLCASSPGLAGDLEQYFGPGTRLTVT.

This clonotype has just a few counts. The chain uses TRBV11-2 and TRBJ2-7, with D possibly being TRBD1 or TRBD2 (6 bases each). Between the trimmed V and J ends, which lost 5 bases and 7 bases, there was a span of 21 bases. In germline, CDR1 is SGHAT, CDR2 FQNNGV. This CDR3 is built from 15 residues. The CDR3 DNA reads as TGTGCCAGCAGCACCGACAGGAGGGGGTTCGGTGAGCAGTACGTC. Protein product: CASSTDRRGFGEQYV.

This clonotype came up a few times. The chain employs TRBV3-1 and TRBJ2-7, with 12 positions matching TRBD2. V lost 1 base, J lost 6 bases, and 7 bases stayed unmatched. The germline V gene has CDR1 LGHDT and CDR2 YNNKEL (reference sequence). This CDR3 is built from 16 residues. The CDR3: CASSQGTSGILGEQYF. The CDR3 DNA reads as TGTGCCAGCAGCCAAGGGACTAGCGGGATTCTGGGCGAGCAGTACTTC.

This clonotype appeared a few times. CDR3 sequence reads: CASNRGTGLMNTEAFF. CDR3 nucleotide sequence: TGTGCCAGCAACAGGGGGACAGGGCTCATGAACACTGAAGCTTTCTTT. V is TRBV6-1 and J is TRBJ1-1, with 9 bases lining up with TRBD1. The CDR3 is made up of 16 amino acids. Trimming cost V 7 bases and J 0 bases; bases outside gene matches: 9. In germline, CDR1 is MNHNS, CDR2 SASEGT.

This clonotype was detected a few times. The rearrangement links TRBV6-1 to TRBJ1-1; 7 bases match TRBD1. The J segment lost 0 bases and the V segment lost 6 bases, leaving 10 bases of the junction unmatched. CDR1 and CDR2 (germline): MNHNS, SASEGT. The CDR3 consists of 16 residues. CDR3 amino acids: CASSNNRGAMNTEAFF. The CDR3 nucleotides are TGTGCCAGCAGCAACAACAGGGGCGCGATGAACACTGAAGCTTTCTTT.